This T cell receptor (beta chain) stems from a study of T-cell reconstitution after alpha-beta-depleted transplantation in children. Germline V gene lookup returns CDR1 DFQATT and CDR2 SNEGSKA (reference sequence). The CDR3 loop spans 18 amino acids. Unmatched junction bases numbered 10, after V lost 6 bases and J lost 0 bases. This clonotype was picked up a small number of times. A TCRbeta library incorporating unique molecular identifiers was prepared. MiXCR, applied by TCRdb to the PCR reads, yields one record per CDR3 protein. Among more than 450,000 distinct CDR3 sequences listed, 15% to 20% were seen once.

The sequence came from a human donor who donated a stem cell graft to a child with acute lymphoblastic leukemia. V usage is TRBV20-1 and J usage is TRBJ2-3; 15 bases are a match to TRBD2. The material sequenced was PBMCs from the stem cell graft donor, taken from the stem cell graft. Written as DNA, the CDR3 is TGCAGTGCCCCCGGACTAGCGGGAGGGCCGGGGAGCACAGATACGCAGTATTTT. This translates into CSAPGLAGGPGSTDTQYF.